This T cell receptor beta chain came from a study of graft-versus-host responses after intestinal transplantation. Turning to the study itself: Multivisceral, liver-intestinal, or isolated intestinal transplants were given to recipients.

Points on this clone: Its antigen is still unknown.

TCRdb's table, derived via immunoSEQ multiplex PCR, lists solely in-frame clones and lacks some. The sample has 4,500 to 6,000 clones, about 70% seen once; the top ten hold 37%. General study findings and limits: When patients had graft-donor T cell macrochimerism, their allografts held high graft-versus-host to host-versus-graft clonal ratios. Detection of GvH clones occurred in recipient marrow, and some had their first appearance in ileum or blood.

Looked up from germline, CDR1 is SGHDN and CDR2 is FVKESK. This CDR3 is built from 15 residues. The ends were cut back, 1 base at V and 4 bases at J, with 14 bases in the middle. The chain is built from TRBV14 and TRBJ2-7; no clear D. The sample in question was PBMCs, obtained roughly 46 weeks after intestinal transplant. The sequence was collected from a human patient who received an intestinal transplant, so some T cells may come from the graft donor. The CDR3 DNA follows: TGTGCCAGCAGCCAAGGGGTTGACTTCCGGTACGAGCAGTACTTC. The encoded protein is CASSQGVDFRYEQYF.